This T cell receptor (beta chain) was sequenced for a study of technical replicates of blood from a handful of donors. Here immunoSEQ multiplex PCR was the method, and the copy in TCRdb shows in-frame clones only, minus some. This sample carries 75,000 to 95,000 clones, roughly 94% of them seen once, and the ten largest clones take around 0.25%. Trimming pared 1 base from V and 0 bases from J, leaving 10 bases between. The CDR3 covers 15 residues. Germline V gene data show CDR1 as MGHRA and CDR2 as YSYEKL. Sequenced input: T cells isolated from PBMCs. The receptor's source is a human donor in good health. The chain uses TRBV4-1 and TRBJ2-7; tentative D call: TRBD2 (6 bases). CDR3 sequence reads: CASSQVGGSSYEQYF. CDR3 DNA: TGCGCCAGCAGCCAAGTGGGGGGTAGCTCCTACGAGCAGTACTTC.